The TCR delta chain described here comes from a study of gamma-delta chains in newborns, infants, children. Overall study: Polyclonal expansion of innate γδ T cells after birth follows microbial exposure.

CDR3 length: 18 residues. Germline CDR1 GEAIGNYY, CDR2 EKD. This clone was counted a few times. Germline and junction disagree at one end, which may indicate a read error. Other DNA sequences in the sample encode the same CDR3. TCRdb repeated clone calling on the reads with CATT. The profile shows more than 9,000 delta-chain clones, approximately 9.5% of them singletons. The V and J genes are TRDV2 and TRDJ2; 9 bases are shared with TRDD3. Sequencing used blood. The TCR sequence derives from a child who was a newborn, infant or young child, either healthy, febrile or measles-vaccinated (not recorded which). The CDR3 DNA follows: TGCGCCTGTGACCCCTTACTGGGGGACGGAGCTTTGACAGCACAACTCTTCTTT. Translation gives CACDPLLGDGALTAQLFF.